Following are 17 T cell receptor beta chains from one sample sequenced in a study of T cell responses to AZD1222 COVID-19 vaccine. TCRdb's copy holds only in-frame clones and misses some; the assay was immunoSEQ multiplex PCR. Counted here are 150,000 to 200,000 clones, 80% to 90% occurring once; the ten biggest clones make up about 6.9%. This specimen consisted of peripheral blood, obtained on day 0 of AZD1222 vaccination. The receptors come from an adult in good health.

The chain combines TRBV18 with TRBJ2-7, with 10 bases that match TRBD2. CDR1 is KGHSH, CDR2 LQKENI, per germline. Germline trimming cut 0 bases from V and 7 bases from J; bases unmatched to any gene: 6. The CDR3 contains 15 residues. The CDR3 bases are TGTGCCAGCTCACCACCGAGCGGGGGGGCAGGTGAGCAGTACTTC. Translated: CASSPPSGGAGEQYF.

The gene calls are TRBV27 and TRBJ1-5, with 7 bases fitting TRBD1. With V trimmed by 3 bases and J by 2 bases, 4 bases remained unmatched. CDR1 is MNHEY, CDR2 SMNVEV, per germline (reference sequence). The CDR3 length is 15 residues. Written as DNA, the CDR3 is TGTGCCAGCAGTTTCACAGGGGCGGGCAATCAGCCCCAGCATTTT. Amino acid sequence: CASSFTGAGNQPQHF.

This chain joins TRBV6-1 and TRBJ1-2; weak D call: TRBD1 (6 bases). Trimming removed 3 bases from V and 8 bases from J, with 16 bases in between. The germline gives CDR1 MNHNS, CDR2 SASEGT. The CDR3 consists of 14 residues. The CDR3 is CASSEAGALGGYTF. CDR3 nucleotides: TGTGCCAGCAGTGAGGCAGGGGCGTTGGGGGGCTACACCTTC.

This chain uses TRBV7-9 with TRBJ1-1; weak D call: TRBD1 (5 bases). Trimming removed 5 bases at V and 3 bases at J, with 13 bases between. Germline V gives CDR1 SEHNR, CDR2 FQNEAQ (reference sequence). There are 14 residues in the CDR3. CDR3 coding DNA: TGTGCCAGCAGCAGAGGGGCGTGGGACACTGAAGCTTTCTTT. Its translation is CASSRGAWDTEAFF. The full variable domain, in which reference TRBV7-9 and TRBJ1-1 provide the parts outside the CDR3, is DTGVSQNPRHKITKRGQNVTFRCDPISEHNRLYWYRQTLGQGPEFLTYFQNEAQLEKSRLLSDRFSAERPKGSFSTLEIQRTEQGDSAMYLCASSRGAWDTEAFFGQGTRLTVV.

The V gene is TRBV18, the J gene TRBJ2-3, with a weak D call TRBD2 (5 bases). Germline values: CDR1 KGHSH, CDR2 LQKENI. The CDR3 sequence is 14 residues long. Between the trimmed V and J ends, which lost 1 base and 2 bases, there was a span of 7 bases. In nucleotides, the CDR3 is TGTGCCAGCTCACCACTCGGGAACACAGATACGCAGTATTTT. Its translation is CASSPLGNTDTQYF.

The chain uses TRBV9 and TRBJ2-7, with D perhaps matching TRBD2 (6 bases). Trimming took 4 bases from V and 3 from J, leaving 14 bases between them. The germline gives CDR1 SGDLS, CDR2 YYNGEE. This CDR3 spans 14 amino acids. The DNA for the CDR3 is TGTGCCAGCAGCCCGCAGGGAGGATTCTACGAGCAGTACTTC. It encodes CASSPQGGFYEQYF.

The V call is TRBV7-9, the J call TRBJ2-3, with D perhaps matching TRBD1 (6 bases). V lost 6 bases and J 0 bases, leaving 10 bases between the germline ends. This CDR3 is 14 amino acids long. Germline-derived CDR1 and CDR2 are SEHNR and FQNEAQ (reference sequence). The CDR3 DNA reads as TGTGCCAGCAGTGGGGGCACTAGCACAGATACGCAGTATTTT. This translates into CASSGGTSTDTQYF.

The chain carries TRBV10-3 and TRBJ1-5; 8 bases map to TRBD1. In germline, CDR1 is ENHRY, CDR2 SYGVKD. This CDR3 is built from 15 residues. V lost 6 bases, J lost 1 base, and 5 bases stayed unmatched. The CDR3 DNA reads as TGTGCCATCAGCGGGACAGGTTTCAGCAATCAGCCCCAGCATTTT. Protein: CAISGTGFSNQPQHF.

This chain links TRBV27 with TRBJ1-1; D remains unclear. The V gene's germline CDR1 is MNHEY and CDR2 SMNVEV (reference sequence). There are 14 residues in the CDR3. Trimming shortened V by 3 bases and J by 1 base, and 9 bases separated the two germline ends. Written as DNA, the CDR3 is TGTGCCAGCAGTTTCGGTCGGCAGAACACTGAAGCTTTCTTT. Its translation is CASSFGRQNTEAFF.

The rearrangement links TRBV18 to TRBJ1-5; no firm D call. CDR3 length: 15 residues. Germline values: CDR1 KGHSH, CDR2 LQKENI. Trimming cost V 2 bases and J 3 bases, with 11 bases left between them. The CDR3 sequence: CASSPMAGTNQPQHF. The CDR3, as DNA: TGTGCCAGCTCACCAATGGCAGGAACCAATCAGCCCCAGCATTTT.

The gene calls are TRBV7-9 and TRBJ2-7; D is unresolved. Germline V gives CDR1 SEHNR, CDR2 FQNEAQ (reference sequence). With 3 bases removed from V and 2 bases from J, the gap between germline ends came to 8 bases. This CDR3 has 13 residues. The CDR3 region is CASSLTPAYEQYF. The CDR3 DNA reads as TGTGCCAGCAGCTTGACCCCCGCCTACGAGCAGTACTTC.

This chain connects TRBV3-1 (or the pseudogene TRBV3-2) to TRBJ1-2; D gene ambiguous. The V gene's germline CDR1 is LGHDT and CDR2 YNNKEL (reference sequence). There are 13 residues in the CDR3. V shed 4 bases and J shed 5 bases, with 11 bases lying between them. The DNA for the CDR3 is TGTGCCAGCAGCCCCCAGCCGTTTTATGGCTACACCTTC. It specifies CASSPQPFYGYTF.

This clone was seen once. V usage is TRBV7-6 and J usage is TRBJ2-2; no definite D call. This CDR3 region has 14 residues. Germline assignment: CDR1 SGHVS and CDR2 FNYEAQ. V lost 2 bases and J lost 5, with 9 bases in between. The CDR3, as DNA: TGTGCCAGCAGCTTAAACCCTTCGACCGGGGAGCTGTTTTTT. Translating it yields CASSLNPSTGELFF.

The V call is TRBV6-2 or TRBV6-3, the J call TRBJ1-1; no reliable D call. The CDR3 spans 13 residues. Trimming cost V 1 base and J 4 bases, with 7 bases left between them. The germline gives CDR1 MNHEY, CDR2 SVGEGT. DNA of the CDR3: TGTGCCAGCAGTTACTTGTACACCACTGAAGCTTTCTTT. This codes for CASSYLYTTEAFF.

A remark on this clone: The same CDR3 arises from other DNA sequences in this sample as well. V is TRBV2 and J is TRBJ2-2, with 8 bases matching TRBD1. V was clipped by 8 bases and J by 1 base; unmatched bases: 3. This CDR3 has 14 residues. Germline CDR1 SNHLY, CDR2 FYNNEI. The DNA for the CDR3 is TGTGCCAGCGGTGGACAGGGGAACACCGGGGAGCTGTTTTTT. This translates into CASGGQGNTGELFF. Supplemented by reference TRBV2 and TRBJ2-2, the full variable domain reads EPEVTQTPSHQVTQMGQEVILRCVPISNHLYFYWYRQILGQKVEFLVSFYNNEISEKSEIFDDQFSVERPDGSNFTLKIRSTKLEDSAMYFCASGGQGNTGELFFGEGSRLTVL.

V usage is TRBV11-2 and J usage is TRBJ1-1; D remains unclear. The CDR3 is made up of 12 amino acids. Trimming removed 5 bases at V and 6 bases at J, with 10 bases between. Germline-derived CDR1 and CDR2 are SGHAT and FQNNGV. The CDR3 is CASSLMTAEAFF. The CDR3 coding sequence is TGTGCCAGCAGCCTAATGACTGCTGAAGCTTTCTTT.

This chain uses TRBV28 with TRBJ2-4, with D perhaps given as TRBD1 or TRBD2 (5 bases each). V gave up 2 bases and J gave up 1 base, with 15 bases separating them. This CDR3 spans 17 amino acids. Germline CDR1 MDHEN, CDR2 SYDVKM. The CDR3 DNA sequence: TGTGCCAGCAGTTTAGGGACCCAATTTGGGGCCAAAAACATTCAGTACTTC. Protein: CASSLGTQFGAKNIQYF.